A single sample gave rise to the 29 T cell receptor beta chains below, sequenced in a study of T cells in Graves' hyperthyroidism and ophthalmopathy. There were TCR beta CDR3 regions amplified from RNA transcripts. The study used the HTBI primer set for a first-round RT-PCR of the TCR CDR3. TCRdb independently ran MiXCR on the multiplex PCR reads; one entry per CDR3 protein. The repertoire holds 500,000 to 800,000 distinct CDR3 sequences, with just under 45% as singletons. The sequencing sample was made of peripheral blood or thyroid tissue (not recorded which). These receptors all come from an adult man with Graves' disease, either hyperthyroidism or ophthalmopathy (not recorded which).

The V gene is TRBV2, the J gene TRBJ1-2; TRBD1 might be the D (5 bases). CDR1 SNHLY and CDR2 FYNNEI come from the germline V gene. The germline V and J ends were trimmed by 7 bases and 7 bases, with 10 bases remaining between them. The CDR3 is made up of 11 amino acids. The CDR3 nucleotides are TGTGCCAGCAACCCAGGGCGTGGCTACACCTTC. It encodes CASNPGRGYTF.

The chain couples TRBV19 to TRBJ1-3, with 7 bases matching TRBD1. The trim removed 7 bases at V and 0 bases at J, leaving 6 bases unmatched. This CDR3 is 15 amino acids long. Germline CDR1 LNHDA, CDR2 SQIVND (reference sequence). This chain's CDR3 is CASNRDSISGNTIYF. The CDR3 nucleotides read TGTGCCAGTAACCGGGACAGCATCTCTGGAAACACCATATATTTT.

This clonotype occurred many times. The V and J genes are TRBV7-9 and TRBJ2-7; a possible D gene is TRBD1 (5 bases). Germline V gene lookup returns CDR1 SEHNR and CDR2 FQNEAQ (reference sequence). CDR3 length: 13 residues. V was pared by 4 bases and J by 2 bases, with 9 bases between. The CDR3 DNA is TGTGCCAGCAGCTCGACAGCAACCTACGAGCAGTACTTC. It translates to CASSSTATYEQYF.

This chain connects TRBV19 to TRBJ2-7; no firm D call. CDR3 length equals 16 residues. Germline values: CDR1 LNHDA, CDR2 SQIVND (reference sequence). V lost 1 base to trimming and J lost 1 base, with 14 bases between them. This CDR3 is CASSIGDRWGSYEQYF. The CDR3 region has the DNA TGTGCCAGTAGTATAGGAGACCGCTGGGGTTCCTACGAGCAGTACTTC.

The chain employs TRBV10-3 and TRBJ1-5; possibly TRBD1 for D (6 bases). Germline CDR1 ENHRY, CDR2 SYGVKD. The CDR3 has 17 residues. Trimming took off 0 bases at V and 0 bases at J, with 12 bases between the two ends. The CDR3 sequence is CAISESEDSNSNQPQHF. The CDR3 region has the DNA TGTGCCATCAGTGAGTCGGAGGACAGCAATAGCAATCAGCCCCAGCATTTT.

This clonotype was observed a handful of times. This rearrangement joins TRBV12-3 or TRBV12-4 to TRBJ1-1; D is unclear. V was clipped by 3 bases and J by 1 base, with 6 bases between them. This CDR3 contains 13 residues. As DNA, the CDR3 is TGTGCCAGCAGTTTCTGGGAGAACACTGAAGCTTTCTTT. Its protein product is CASSFWENTEAFF.

The V and J genes are TRBV12-3 or TRBV12-4 and TRBJ2-5, with D possibly matching TRBD2 (6 bases). The germline V and J ends were trimmed by 5 bases and 4 bases, with 20 bases remaining between them. CDR3 size: 16 residues. The CDR3 is CASSSLRTGVGETQYF. Here the CDR3 DNA reads TGTGCCAGCAGTAGCCTACGGACGGGGGTTGGAGAGACCCAGTACTTC.

V and J are TRBV29-1 and TRBJ2-5, with 11 bases aligning to TRBD1. CDR1 is SQVTM, CDR2 ANQGSEA, per germline. This CDR3 has 13 residues. J was trimmed by 9 bases and V by 3 bases; bases with no gene match: 6. The CDR3 DNA reads TGCAGCGTTGACGAGGACAGGGGGCGCCCCCAGTACTTC. This encodes CSVDEDRGRPQYF.

The J gene is TRBJ1-1, the V gene TRBV29-1; D might be TRBD1 (6 bases). Germline V CDR1 and CDR2: SQVTM, ANQGSEA. The CDR3 has 15 residues. The V and J ends lost 8 bases and 0 bases respectively, with 19 bases between them. The CDR3 region is CSSRQVGEMNTEAFF. The CDR3 nucleotides read TGCAGCTCCCGACAGGTTGGGGAAATGAACACTGAAGCTTTCTTT.

As to this clonotype: Since no conserved phenylalanine or tryptophan closes the CDR3, a read error is the likely cause. The chain recombines TRBV7-9 with TRBJ2-5, with 12 bases aligning to TRBD2. With V trimmed by 5 bases and J by 4 bases, 8 bases remained unmatched. There are 16 residues in the CDR3. Per the germline V gene, CDR1 is SEHNR and CDR2 is FQNEAQ (reference sequence). The CDR3 nucleotides are TGTGCCAGCAGCCGCGAACTAGCGGGGGGAGGAGAGACCCAGTACCTC. Protein sequence: CASSRELAGGGETQYL.

This clonotype was found many times. V usage is TRBV2 and J usage is TRBJ1-1, with D hard to call. The V and J ends lost 6 bases and 0 bases respectively, with 8 bases between them. CDR3 size: 13 residues. Germline V CDR1 and CDR2: SNHLY, FYNNEI. This CDR3 is CASRRELNTEAFF. In DNA form, the CDR3 reads TGTGCCAGCAGAAGGGAGTTGAACACTGAAGCTTTCTTT.

This clonotype appeared a single time. This chain joins TRBV7-6 and TRBJ1-1; TRBD1 matches at 9 bases. CDR3 length equals 11 residues. V was pared by 3 bases and J by 12 bases, with 2 bases of the junction left unmatched. Looked up from germline, CDR1 is SGHVS and CDR2 is FNYEAQ. CDR3 bases: TGTGCCAGCAGCTTGACAGGGGGAACTTTCTTT. This translates into CASSLTGGTFF.

This clonotype appeared many times. This chain uses TRBV19 with TRBJ2-7; TRBD1 is a possible D gene (6 bases). V dropped 6 bases and J dropped 5 bases, with 11 bases sitting between them. The germline V gene has CDR1 LNHDA and CDR2 SQIVND (reference sequence). This CDR3 region has 12 residues. The CDR3 sequence is CASRQGENEQYF. In DNA form, the CDR3 reads TGTGCCAGTAGACAGGGCGAAAACGAGCAGTACTTC. Full variable domain (missing parts from reference TRBV19 and TRBJ2-7): DGGITQSPKYLFRKEGQNVTLSCEQNLNHDAMYWYRQDPGQGLRLIYYSQIVNDFQKGDIAEGYSVSREKKESFPLTVTSAQKNPTAFYLCASRQGENEQYFGPGTRLTVT.

This clonotype was detected many times. The rearrangement uses TRBV24-1 and TRBJ1-5, with a weak D call TRBD1 (5 bases). The CDR3 loop spans 16 amino acids. CDR1 is KGHDR and CDR2 is SFDVKD in the germline V gene. Trimming removed 3 bases from V and 5 bases from J, with 16 bases in between. CDR3 coding DNA: TGTGCCACCAGTGATGGGGGACGGGGAGAGCATCAGCCCCAGCATTTT. Translated, it gives CATSDGGRGEHQPQHF.

The genes are TRBV7-9 and TRBJ2-6; 7 positions agree with TRBD1. In germline, CDR1 is SEHNR, CDR2 FQNEAQ (reference sequence). CDR3 length: 20 residues. V shed 2 bases and J 0 bases; nucleotides not matched to a gene: 13. CDR3 bases: TGTGCCAGCAGCTTACTGGTATCCGGGACAGCCGTCTCTGGGGCCAACGTCCTGACTTTC. This codes for CASSLLVSGTAVSGANVLTF. Supplemented by reference TRBV7-9 and TRBJ2-6, the full variable domain reads DTGVSQNPRHKITKRGQNVTFRCDPISEHNRLYWYRQTLGQGPEFLTYFQNEAQLEKSRLLSDRFSAERPKGSFSTLEIQRTEQGDSAMYLCASSLLVSGTAVSGANVLTFGAGSRLTVL.

Points on this clonotype: It may be a read error: a sequence one base away is much more abundant. Since no conserved phenylalanine or tryptophan closes the CDR3, a read error is the likely cause. This sequence joins TRBV20-1 and TRBJ2-7; 7 bases are a match to TRBD1. Germline CDR1 DFQATT, CDR2 SNEGSKA (reference sequence). The length of the CDR3 is 13 residues. Unmatched junction bases numbered 8, after V lost 3 bases and J lost 6 bases. The CDR3 coding sequence is TGCAGTGCTAGCCTTGACAGGGAACGCGAGCAGTACCTC. This codes for CSASLDREREQYL.

As for this clonotype: Being one base from a much bigger clone, this may be a read error. DNA of the CDR3: TGCAGTGCTAGAGGTGCAGGGAATAATTCACCCCTCCACTTT. Translating it yields CSARGAGNNSPLHF. The V call is TRBV20-1, the J call TRBJ1-6, with D possibly being TRBD1 (5 bases). CDR1 and CDR2 (germline): DFQATT, SNEGSKA (reference sequence). The CDR3 length is 14 residues. The V end was cut by 1 base, the J end by 5 bases, with 9 bases between.

The chain couples TRBV20-1 to TRBJ1-6; TRBD1 aligns across 9 bases. J lost 8 bases, V lost 0 bases, and 2 bases had no gene match. There are 14 residues in the CDR3. CDR1 and CDR2 (germline): DFQATT, SNEGSKA (reference sequence). Here the CDR3 reads CSAREGQGYSPLHF. The CDR3 bases are TGCAGTGCTAGAGAGGGACAGGGATATTCACCCCTCCACTTT.

The CDR3 DNA is TGTGCCATCAGTCAGAGGGACCTAGTGAACACTGAAGCTTTCTTT. Encoded protein: CAISQRDLVNTEAFF. This chain joins TRBV10-3 and TRBJ1-1; D is perhaps TRBD1 (5 bases). CDR3 length: 15 amino acids. The V end lost 5 bases, the J end lost 0 bases, and 13 bases lay between the germline ends. Looked up from germline, CDR1 is ENHRY and CDR2 is SYGVKD.

The rearrangement uses TRBV20-1 and TRBJ1-4; the match to TRBD1 covers 9 bases. CDR3 size: 13 residues. Germline V gives CDR1 DFQATT, CDR2 SNEGSKA (reference sequence). The V gene end was trimmed by 6 bases and the J gene end by 5 bases; junction bases not matched to a gene: 4. CDR3 coding DNA: TGCAGTGCGCCGGACAGGGGAAATGAAAAACTGTTTTTT. It yields the protein CSAPDRGNEKLFF.

This clonotype has just a few counts. This chain connects TRBV7-8 to TRBJ2-7; D not resolved. The J call may be wrong; the DNA end is better matched by TRBJ2-5. The CDR3 length is 17 residues. Germline CDR1 is SGHVS and CDR2 is FQNEAQ. The CDR3, as DNA: TGTGCCAGCAGCTCGAAGCTGAGTCGCCCGAACCAAGAGACCCAGTACTTC. Encoded protein: CASSSKLSRPNQETQYF.

The V call is TRBV11-1, the J call TRBJ1-2, with TRBD1 as a possible D gene (6 bases). V shed 9 bases and J shed 7 bases, with 24 bases lying between them. Per germline, CDR1 SGHAT and CDR2 FQDESV (reference sequence). This CDR3 is built from 15 residues. The CDR3 spells CASSSTSRGGGGYTF. DNA for the CDR3: TGTGCCAGTAGTAGTACTTCCAGGGGAGGCGGTGGCTACACCTTC.

The sample holds many counts of this clonotype. This sequence joins TRBV7-9 and TRBJ1-1; 9 positions match TRBD1. Germline V gene data show CDR1 as SEHNR and CDR2 as FQNEAQ (reference sequence). With 5 bases clipped from V and 5 bases from J, the junction kept 6 bases outside the gene matches. This CDR3 comprises 14 residues. The CDR3 region has the DNA TGTGCCAGCAGCATGGGACAGGGTAGGACTGAAGCTTTCTTT. Protein: CASSMGQGRTEAFF.

This clonotype was detected many times. The chain employs TRBV12-3 or TRBV12-4 and TRBJ2-7; 10 positions match TRBD1. There are 14 residues in the CDR3. With 6 bases clipped from V and 5 bases from J, the junction kept 7 bases outside the gene matches. Here the CDR3 reads CASSLGDRGHEQYF. For the CDR3, the DNA is TGTGCCAGCAGCCTGGGGGACAGGGGCCACGAGCAGTACTTC.

This sequence joins TRBV27 and TRBJ1-5; tentative D call: TRBD1 (6 bases). Germline values: CDR1 MNHEY, CDR2 SMNVEV (reference sequence). The CDR3 runs 18 residues. Trimming shortened V by 2 bases and J by 0 bases, and 17 bases separated the two germline ends. CDR3 bases: TGTGCCAGCAGTTTAGAAGCGTCGCCCAGGGGTAGCAATCAGCCCCAGCATTTT. This encodes CASSLEASPRGSNQPQHF.

The chain carries TRBV29-1 and TRBJ1-2; D is possibly TRBD1 (6 bases). The CDR3 extends over 12 amino acids. Germline values: CDR1 SQVTM, CDR2 ANQGSEA. V was cut by 0 bases and J by 13 bases, with 15 bases left in between. The CDR3 coding sequence is TGCAGCGTTGAAGATCAGAGCAGGGGTTCCACCTTC. Translation: CSVEDQSRGSTF. The full variable domain, its missing parts supplied by reference TRBV29-1 and TRBJ1-2, is SAVISQKPSRDICQRGTSLTIQCQVDSQVTMMFWYRQQPGQSLTLIATANQGSEATYESGFVIDKFPISRPNLTFSTLTVSNMSPEDSSIYLCSVEDQSRGSTFGSGTRLTVV.

This chain joins TRBV5-6 and TRBJ1-1; no clear D. CDR1 is SGHDT and CDR2 is YYEEEE in the germline V gene. The CDR3 consists of 14 residues. Trimming took off 5 bases at V and 1 base at J, with 12 bases between the two ends. CDR3 residues: CASSHGLSNTEAFF. CDR3 nucleotide sequence: TGTGCCAGCAGTCACGGCTTATCGAACACTGAAGCTTTCTTT.

On this clonotype itself: This may be a read error: a much more frequent sequence differs by one nucleotide. CDR3 bases: TGTGCCAGCGGCCTCTACGGGCGGGAGCAGTACTTC. This sequence encodes CASGLYGREQYF. J is TRBJ2-7 and V is TRBV7-2; no clear D. Germline lookup yields CDR1 SGHTA and CDR2 FQGNSA. CDR3 length equals 12 residues. V dropped 8 bases and J dropped 7 bases, with 15 bases sitting between them. Together with reference TRBV7-2 and TRBJ2-7, the CDR3 gives the full variable domain: GAGVSQSPSNKVTEKGKDVELRCDPISGHTALYWYRQSLGQGLEFLIYFQGNSAPDKSGLPSDRFSAERTGGSVSTLTIQRTQQEDSAVYLCASGLYGREQYFGPGTRLTVT.

This chain connects TRBV15 to TRBJ2-5; 7 nucleotides match TRBD2. This CDR3 contains 15 residues. The V and J ends lost 2 bases and 0 bases, in that order; junction bases with no gene match: 3. Germline V gene sequence: CDR1 LNHNV, CDR2 YYDKDF (reference sequence). The DNA for the CDR3 is TGTGCCACCAGCAGACCGCGGGGGTACCAAGAGACCCAGTACTTC. As protein: CATSRPRGYQETQYF.